This T cell receptor beta chain originates from a study of cytomegalovirus exposure and HLA in healthy donors. Amplification used 60 Vbeta primers and 13 Jbeta primers. The method was immunoSEQ multiplex PCR; TCRdb's version includes in-frame clones alone and lacks a portion of them. This table holds about 140,000 clones, over 60% found once. Comment on this clone: What it recognizes is unknown.

Trimming left V 0 bases short and J 4 bases short, with 7 bases between. The CDR3 loop spans 14 amino acids. Germline-derived CDR1 and CDR2 are MGHRA and YSYEKL. Study results and limitations: Solely CMV serostatus was available to characterize immune exposure. Reportedly, HLA-A and HLA-B alleles of most subjects were accurately predicted from TCR beta. Reportedly, cytomegalovirus status was diagnosed with high sensitivity and specificity. Several of the most significant clusters appeared, in a later analysis, to be linked to common viral pathogens.

The clonotype originates from a woman aged 45 to 65 in good health and CMV-seronegative. Sequenced: PBMCs. The chain uses TRBV4-1 and TRBJ2-1; no reliable D call. The CDR3 region is CASSQEAAYNEQFF. The CDR3, as DNA: TGCGCCAGCAGCCAAGAGGCAGCGTACAATGAGCAGTTCTTC.